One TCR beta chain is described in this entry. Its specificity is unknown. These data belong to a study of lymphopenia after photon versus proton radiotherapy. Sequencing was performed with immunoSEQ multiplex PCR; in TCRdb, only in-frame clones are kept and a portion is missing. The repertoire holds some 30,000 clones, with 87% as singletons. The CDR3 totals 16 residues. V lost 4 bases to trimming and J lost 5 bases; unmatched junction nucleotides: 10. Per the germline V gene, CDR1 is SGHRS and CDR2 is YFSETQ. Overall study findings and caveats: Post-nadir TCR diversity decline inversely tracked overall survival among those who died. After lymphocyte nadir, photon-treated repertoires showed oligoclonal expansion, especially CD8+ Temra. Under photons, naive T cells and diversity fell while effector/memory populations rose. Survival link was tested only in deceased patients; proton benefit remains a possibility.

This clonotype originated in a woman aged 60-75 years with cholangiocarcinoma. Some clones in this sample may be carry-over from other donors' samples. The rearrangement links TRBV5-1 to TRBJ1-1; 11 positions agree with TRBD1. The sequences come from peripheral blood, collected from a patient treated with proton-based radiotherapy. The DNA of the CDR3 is TGCGCCAGCAGCAACCGGGACAGGGGGTTGCGGACTGAAGCTTTCTTT. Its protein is CASSNRDRGLRTEAFF.